The 19 T cell receptor beta chains reported below all come from one sample, sequenced in a study of blood T cells in healthy people across ages. Primed by a sample-barcoded 5' primer and a J-beta primer mix, a second PCR proceeded for 7 to 11 cycles. TCRdb redid the calling of the 5' RACE reads with MiXCR, one entry per CDR3 protein. The table has about 640,000 distinct CDR3 sequences, approximately 50% seen once. Sequenced: blood. The receptors derive from a man between 60 and 75 years old in good health.

The genes are TRBV27 and TRBJ1-1, with 8 bases aligning to TRBD1. This CDR3 is 15 amino acids long. Looked up from germline, CDR1 is MNHEY and CDR2 is SMNVEV (reference sequence). The V segment lost 0 bases and the J segment 1 base; nucleotides outside the gene matches: 1. The CDR3, as DNA: TGTGCCAGCAGTTTATCGACAGGGGCGAACACTGAAGCTTTCTTT. Translation gives CASSLSTGANTEAFF.

The chain links TRBV5-1 to TRBJ2-7; TRBD2 might be the D (5 bases). The end of the DNA fits TRBJ2-5 better, so the J call may be wrong. This CDR3 comprises 13 residues. Germline assignment: CDR1 SGHRS and CDR2 YFSETQ. The CDR3 DNA is TGCGCCAGCAGCACTATGGGCGGGGAGACCCAGTACTTC. Translated: CASSTMGGETQYF.

CDR3 nucleotides: TGTGCCAGCAGCAGGGAGGACAGGGACACTGAAGCTTTCTTT. The encoded protein is CASSREDRDTEAFF. This chain connects TRBV3-1 to TRBJ1-1, with 8 bases matching TRBD1. The CDR3 is made up of 14 amino acids. J gave up 3 bases and V 5 bases, and 5 bases lay outside the gene matches. Germline V CDR1 and CDR2: LGHDT, YNNKEL (reference sequence). The full variable domain, completed using reference TRBV3-1 and TRBJ1-1, is DTAVSQTPKYLVTQMGNDKSIKCEQNLGHDTMYWYKQDSKKFLKIMFSYNNKELIINETVPNRFSPKSPDKAHLNLHINSLELGDSAVYFCASSREDRDTEAFFGQGTRLTVV.

The chain is built from TRBV12-3 or TRBV12-4 and TRBJ2-3; perhaps TRBD2 as D (5 bases). The CDR3 covers 12 residues. Trimming pared 6 bases from V and 5 bases from J, leaving 9 bases between. CDR3 region: CASRSEVDTQYF. The CDR3 coding sequence is TGTGCCAGCAGGTCGGAGGTAGATACGCAGTATTTT.

The chain combines TRBV14 with TRBJ2-5, with D possibly matching TRBD1 (5 bases). Trimming cost V 2 bases and J 11 bases, with 15 bases left between them. The CDR3 covers 13 residues. From germline, CDR1 is SGHDN and CDR2 FVKESK. CDR3 sequence reads: CASSQRRQGGQYF. CDR3 DNA sequence: TGTGCCAGCAGCCAAAGAAGGCAGGGTGGGCAGTACTTC.

The chain recombines TRBV10-3 with TRBJ1-2, with a possible D match to TRBD1 (5 bases). V was cut by 7 bases and J by 4 bases, with 16 bases left in between. This CDR3 contains 14 residues. Germline CDR1 is ENHRY and CDR2 is SYGVKD. The DNA for the CDR3 is TGTGCCATCACTCTGACAGAGGCGGGCTATGGCTACACCTTC. Amino acid sequence: CAITLTEAGYGYTF.

This clonotype was seen a handful of times. The V call is TRBV15, the J call TRBJ2-1; TRBD2 matches at 11 bases. The V and J ends lost 0 bases and 1 base, in that order; junction bases with no gene match: 5. CDR1 and CDR2 (germline): LNHNV, YYDKDF (reference sequence). The CDR3 totals 18 residues. CDR3 region: CATSREFSGGVSYNEQFF. The CDR3 DNA follows: TGTGCCACCAGCAGAGAATTTAGCGGGGGGGTTTCCTACAATGAGCAGTTCTTC.

CDR3 in amino acids: CASSRSGTATTQYF. The CDR3 bases are TGTGCCAGCTCCAGAAGCGGGACCGCCACGACCCAGTACTTC. The V and J genes are TRBV5-6 and TRBJ2-5; 7 bases map to TRBD2. Trimming cost V 7 bases and J 7 bases; bases outside gene matches: 13. CDR1 and CDR2 (germline): SGHDT, YYEEEE. This CDR3 has 14 residues. Complete variable domain (other parts from reference TRBV5-6 and TRBJ2-5): DAGVTQSPTHLIKTRGQQVTLRCSPKSGHDTVSWYQQALGQGPQFIFQYYEEEERQRGNFPDRFSGHQFPNYSSELNVNALLLGDSALYLCASSRSGTATTQYFGPGTRLLVL.

The CDR3 spells CASSLAQGQGDQPQHF. CDR3 bases: TGTGCCAGCAGCTTAGCGCAAGGGCAGGGGGATCAGCCCCAGCATTTT. The chain is built from TRBV7-2 and TRBJ1-5; 7 nucleotides line up with TRBD1. This CDR3 contains 16 residues. Germline lookup yields CDR1 SGHTA and CDR2 FQGNSA. After removal of 0 bases from V and 5 bases from J, the junction contained 7 bases not matched to a gene. Full variable domain (missing parts from reference TRBV7-2 and TRBJ1-5): GAGVSQSPSNKVTEKGKDVELRCDPISGHTALYWYRQSLGQGLEFLIYFQGNSAPDKSGLPSDRFSAERTGGSVSTLTIQRTQQEDSAVYLCASSLAQGQGDQPQHFGDGTRLSIL.

This clonotype has only a few counts. V is TRBV5-1 and J is TRBJ1-4; no firm D call. Per germline, CDR1 SGHRS and CDR2 YFSETQ. This CDR3 has 14 residues. Trimming cost V 3 bases and J 5 bases, with 11 bases left between them. The CDR3 DNA reads TGCGCCAGCAGCTCCGGACCGATGAATGAAAAACTGTTTTTT. Its protein is CASSSGPMNEKLFF.

J is TRBJ2-1 and V is TRBV2; 8 nucleotides align to TRBD1. Germline lookup yields CDR1 SNHLY and CDR2 FYNNEI. CDR3 length: 16 residues. The ends lost 0 bases at V and 4 bases at J; junction bases unmatched: 5. The chain's CDR3 is CASSEAWDRPYNEQFF. For the CDR3, the DNA is TGTGCCAGCAGTGAAGCGTGGGACAGGCCATACAATGAGCAGTTCTTC. Together with reference TRBV2 and TRBJ2-1, the CDR3 gives the full variable domain: EPEVTQTPSHQVTQMGQEVILRCVPISNHLYFYWYRQILGQKVEFLVSFYNNEISEKSEIFDDQFSVERPDGSNFTLKIRSTKLEDSAMYFCASSEAWDRPYNEQFFGPGTRLTVL.

V and J are TRBV5-8 and TRBJ2-7; unclear D gene. The J call is uncertain, as TRBJ2-5 better fits the DNA end. The germline V gene has CDR1 SGHTS and CDR2 YDEGEE. The CDR3 has 13 residues. Here the CDR3 reads CASSSTRRETQYF. For the CDR3, the DNA is TGTGCCAGCAGTTCCACGCGGCGGGAGACCCAGTACTTC.

This clonotype was counted a few times. The chain recombines TRBV5-1 with TRBJ1-2; possibly TRBD1 for D (6 bases). Germline CDR1 is SGHRS and CDR2 is YFSETQ. Deletions cut 1 base from V and 3 bases from J, with 13 bases between. The CDR3 extends over 15 amino acids. The CDR3 here is CASSLSGGQYYGYTF. The CDR3 coding sequence is TGCGCCAGCAGCTTGTCCGGGGGACAATACTATGGCTACACCTTC.

On this clonotype itself: At one of its ends the junction is not consistent with the germline gene, which may arise from a read error. The chain has TRBV6-2 or TRBV6-3 and TRBJ2-5, with 10 bases that match TRBD2. Germline V gene sequence: CDR1 MNHEY, CDR2 SVGEGT. The length of the CDR3 is 14 residues. CDR3 sequence: CAGSRTSGQETQYF. The CDR3 DNA is TGTGCCGGCAGTCGGACTAGCGGCCAAGAGACCCAGTACTTC.

As to this clonotype: At one end, the junction sequence differs from germline, possibly due to a read error. The V call is TRBV12-3 or TRBV12-4, the J call TRBJ2-3; D might be TRBD2 (5 bases). The CDR3 runs 14 residues. CDR3 in DNA: TGTGCCAGCAGTGGTGGGGTGAGCGGAGATGCGCAGTATTTT. Translated, it gives CASSGGVSGDAQYF.

This clonotype appeared a few times. The CDR3 DNA reads TGTGCCAGCAGCTTAGAAAGGGGACGCTACACCTTC. This sequence encodes CASSLERGRYTF. This rearrangement joins TRBV7-9 to TRBJ1-2, with TRBD1 as a possible D gene (5 bases). The germline V and J ends were trimmed by 1 base and 9 bases, with 9 bases remaining between them. The CDR3 sequence is 12 residues long. Germline lookup yields CDR1 SEHNR and CDR2 FQNEAQ (reference sequence).

This sequence joins TRBV12-3 or TRBV12-4 and TRBJ2-3; D gene uncertain. This CDR3 region has 13 residues. V gave up 3 bases and J gave up 2 bases, with 6 bases separating them. The CDR3 sequence: CASSFPSTDTQYF. The CDR3 DNA is TGTGCCAGCAGTTTCCCTTCCACAGATACGCAGTATTTT.

The chain uses TRBV6-6 and TRBJ2-5; D ambiguous. The CDR3 covers 17 residues. V lost 0 bases and J lost 0, with 14 bases in between. Germline V gives CDR1 MNHNY, CDR2 SVGAGI (reference sequence). DNA for the CDR3: TGTGCCAGCAGTTACTCAGGGTCAGACCCGTACCAAGAGACCCAGTACTTC. Protein sequence: CASSYSGSDPYQETQYF.

The chain is built from TRBV6-1 and TRBJ2-5; 13 nucleotides agree with TRBD2. The V segment lost 6 bases and the J segment 3 bases; nucleotides outside the gene matches: 4. CDR1 is MNHNS, CDR2 SASEGT, per germline. This CDR3 is built from 15 residues. The CDR3 DNA follows: TGTGCCAGCAGAAAACTAGCGGGGGGGAAAGAGACCCAGTACTTC. It codes for CASRKLAGGKETQYF.